What follows are 20 T cell receptor beta chains derived from one specimen sequenced in a study of cytomegalovirus exposure and HLA in healthy donors. The PCR employed 60 Vbeta primers together with 13 Jbeta primers. TCRdb keeps only in-frame clones here, not all; method: immunoSEQ multiplex PCR. The sample yields approximately 100,000 clones, roughly 74% seen once. What was sequenced was PBMCs. Receptors originate from a woman between 35 and 50 years old in good health and CMV-seronegative.

The rearrangement joins TRBV27 to TRBJ2-5; a possible D gene is TRBD2 (7 bases). The V gene lost 5 bases and the J gene lost 4 bases, with 17 bases spanning the gap. This CDR3 is built from 15 residues. Germline V gives CDR1 MNHEY, CDR2 SMNVEV (reference sequence). The DNA of the CDR3 is TGTGCCAGCAGTCGCCTTGGGGGGGCCCCAGAGACCCAGTACTTC. Translated: CASSRLGGAPETQYF.

The chain recombines TRBV18 with TRBJ1-2; D might be TRBD1 (5 bases). This CDR3 spans 14 amino acids. CDR1 and CDR2 from the germline V gene are KGHSH and LQKENI. Trimming stripped 1 base from V and 6 bases from J, with 12 bases between. The CDR3 region is CASSPLSRVDGYTF. Written as DNA, the CDR3 is TGTGCCAGCTCACCACTTAGCAGGGTTGATGGCTACACCTTC.

This clone was observed a few times. The rearrangement uses TRBV4-2 and TRBJ1-4; TRBD1 agrees at 7 bases. The trim removed 3 bases at V and 5 bases at J, leaving 9 bases unmatched. Germline lookup yields CDR1 LGHNA and CDR2 YNFKEQ. CDR3 size: 16 residues. The chain's CDR3 is CASSQVTTGSNEKLFF. As DNA, the CDR3 is TGTGCCAGCAGCCAGGTGACGACAGGGTCGAATGAAAAACTGTTTTTT.

V usage is TRBV2 and J usage is TRBJ2-3; 12 nucleotides align to TRBD2. Losses at the gene ends were 6 bases for V and 4 bases for J; bases not matched to a gene: 5. The CDR3 totals 15 residues. CDR1 and CDR2 from the germline V gene are SNHLY and FYNNEI. CDR3: CASSPTSGSPDTQYF. The DNA of the CDR3 is TGTGCCAGCAGCCCGACTAGCGGGAGCCCAGATACGCAGTATTTT.

V is TRBV5-6 and J is TRBJ2-3, with 8 bases that match TRBD2. Per germline, CDR1 SGHDT and CDR2 YYEEEE. This CDR3 is built from 16 residues. V lost 1 base and J lost 4; bases outside the gene matches: 8. The CDR3 coding sequence is TGTGCCAGCAGCTTGAGTGGCGGGGGGTTGCCAGATACGCAGTATTTT. This gives the protein CASSLSGGGLPDTQYF.

The genes are TRBV4-1 and TRBJ1-5, with D possibly being TRBD1 (5 bases). This CDR3 spans 17 amino acids. The V gene's germline CDR1 is MGHRA and CDR2 YSYEKL. Trimming took off 3 bases at V and 2 bases at J, with 17 bases between the two ends. CDR3: CASSHSGGRSRNQPQHF. In nucleotides, the CDR3 is TGCGCCAGCAGCCATTCGGGGGGTCGGTCTCGCAATCAGCCCCAGCATTTT.

In its sample, this clone was seen once. The genes are TRBV6-5 and TRBJ1-2, with 9 bases fitting TRBD1. Germline lookup yields CDR1 MNHEY and CDR2 SVGAGI. V shed 5 bases, J shed 5 bases, and the junction held 6 bases outside the gene matches. The CDR3 is 14 residues long. In DNA, the CDR3 is TGTGCCAGCAGTAGGGAACAGGGGGCATATGGCTACACCTTC. This encodes CASSREQGAYGYTF.

This chain connects TRBV2 to TRBJ2-7, with a weak D call TRBD2 (6 bases). The germline CDR1 and CDR2 sequences are SNHLY and FYNNEI. CDR3 size: 13 residues. V lost 10 bases and J lost 6, with 19 bases in between. The CDR3 region has the DNA TGTGCCACCATGCGCGGGGTCGGGGTCGAGCAGTACTTC. Translating it yields CATMRGVGVEQYF.

V is TRBV5-5 and J is TRBJ2-1; D may be TRBD1 (5 bases). This CDR3 has 16 residues. Germline V gene lookup returns CDR1 SGHKS and CDR2 YYEKEE (reference sequence). With 4 bases removed from V and 4 bases from J, the gap between germline ends came to 18 bases. In DNA, the CDR3 is TGTGCCAGCAGCCAAAGCCCCAGGGTTGGGTACAATGAGCAGTTCTTC. This sequence encodes CASSQSPRVGYNEQFF.

The CDR3 here is CASRLQSLDGKLFF. The CDR3 DNA reads TGTGCCAGCAGGTTACAGAGCCTCGATGGAAAACTGTTTTTT. The rearrangement links TRBV2 to TRBJ1-4, with D uncertain. Trimming removed 6 bases at V and 10 bases at J, with 18 bases between. The V gene's germline CDR1 is SNHLY and CDR2 FYNNEI. This CDR3 comprises 14 residues.

This chain links TRBV6-5 with TRBJ2-7; 9 nucleotides match TRBD1. Germline lookup yields CDR1 MNHEY and CDR2 SVGAGI. There are 15 residues in the CDR3. J was trimmed by 4 bases and V by 5 bases; bases with no gene match: 9. DNA for the CDR3: TGTGCCAGCAGTGGGGGACAGGGTGGAGAATACGAGCAGTACTTC. Translating it yields CASSGGQGGEYEQYF.

The V call is TRBV7-9, the J call TRBJ1-2; 10 nucleotides match TRBD1. CDR1 is SEHNR and CDR2 is FQNEAQ in the germline V gene (reference sequence). This CDR3 spans 14 amino acids. V was pared by 3 bases and J by 8 bases, with 6 bases of the junction left unmatched. DNA of the CDR3: TGTGCCAGCAGCTTCGAAGGGACAGGGGAGGGCTACACCTTC. Encoded protein: CASSFEGTGEGYTF. Combining the CDR3 with reference TRBV7-9 and TRBJ1-2 gives the whole variable domain DTGVSQNPRHKITKRGQNVTFRCDPISEHNRLYWYRQTLGQGPEFLTYFQNEAQLEKSRLLSDRFSAERPKGSFSTLEIQRTEQGDSAMYLCASSFEGTGEGYTFGSGTRLTVV.

The rearrangement links TRBV10-3 to TRBJ2-7; 7 positions match TRBD1. Germline CDR1 ENHRY, CDR2 SYGVKD. The V segment lost 3 bases and the J segment 3 bases; nucleotides outside the gene matches: 5. This CDR3 region has 14 residues. The CDR3 spells CAISDRDSVYEQYF. The CDR3 bases are TGTGCCATCAGTGACCGGGACAGTGTCTACGAGCAGTACTTC.

This clone has more than one count but fewer than ten. The chain combines TRBV7-9 with TRBJ2-5; possibly TRBD2 for D (5 bases). This CDR3 spans 11 amino acids. The V and J ends lost 8 bases and 2 bases respectively, with 6 bases between them. Germline assignment: CDR1 SEHNR and CDR2 FQNEAQ (reference sequence). CDR3 in amino acids: CASGLQETQYF. CDR3 nucleotide sequence: TGTGCCAGCGGACTTCAAGAGACCCAGTACTTC.

The chain joins TRBV14 to TRBJ2-7, with 8 bases aligning to TRBD1. CDR1 and CDR2 from the germline V gene are SGHDN and FVKESK. There are 15 residues in the CDR3. Trimming took 3 bases from V and 3 from J; bases not matched to a gene: 7. DNA for the CDR3: TGTGCCAGCAGCCACCAGGACAGGGCCCTCTACGAGCAGTACTTC. Protein product: CASSHQDRALYEQYF.

The rearrangement uses TRBV7-2 and TRBJ2-7, with 9 bases fitting TRBD1. The CDR3 runs to 13 residues. Germline loops: CDR1 SGHTA, CDR2 FQGNSA. V shed 5 bases and J 5 bases; nucleotides not matched to a gene: 4. The CDR3 DNA reads TGTGCCAGCAGCCGGACAGGGGCCAACGAGCAGTACTTC. It is translated as CASSRTGANEQYF.

The V call is TRBV5-1, the J call TRBJ2-7, with 7 nucleotides matching TRBD2. Germline V gene sequence: CDR1 SGHRS, CDR2 YFSETQ. The CDR3 is 14 residues long. The V and J ends lost 3 bases and 1 base, in that order; junction bases with no gene match: 4. The CDR3 DNA sequence: TGCGCCAGCAGCTCCGCGGGGGTTTCCTACGAGCAGTACTTC. Encoded protein: CASSSAGVSYEQYF.

The V and J genes are TRBV6-5 and TRBJ1-5; 7 bases align to TRBD1. The CDR3 extends over 14 amino acids. With 6 bases clipped from V and 4 bases from J, the junction kept 6 bases outside the gene matches. Germline lookup yields CDR1 MNHEY and CDR2 SVGAGI. The CDR3, as DNA: TGTGCCAGCAGGGAGACAGGGAATAATCAGCCCCAGCATTTT. Translating it yields CASRETGNNQPQHF.

The V and J genes are TRBV11-3 and TRBJ2-1, with D perhaps TRBD2 (6 bases). Germline lookup yields CDR1 SGHNT and CDR2 YENEEA. This CDR3 comprises 14 residues. V was pared by 0 bases and J by 10 bases, with 13 bases between. CDR3 sequence (DNA): TGTGCCAGCAGCTTAGATACCTCGGCGGGAGAGCAGTTCTTC. Translating gives CASSLDTSAGEQFF.

To note about this clone: The junction departs from the called germline gene at one end, perhaps through a read error. This chain links TRBV7-9 with TRBJ1-1; no definite D call. This CDR3 is built from 13 residues. Germline V lookup: CDR1 SEHNR, CDR2 FQNEAQ (reference sequence). CDR3 in DNA: TGTTCCAGCAAGGCGGGTTTTGACACTGAAGCTTTCTTT. Translation: CSSKAGFDTEAFF.